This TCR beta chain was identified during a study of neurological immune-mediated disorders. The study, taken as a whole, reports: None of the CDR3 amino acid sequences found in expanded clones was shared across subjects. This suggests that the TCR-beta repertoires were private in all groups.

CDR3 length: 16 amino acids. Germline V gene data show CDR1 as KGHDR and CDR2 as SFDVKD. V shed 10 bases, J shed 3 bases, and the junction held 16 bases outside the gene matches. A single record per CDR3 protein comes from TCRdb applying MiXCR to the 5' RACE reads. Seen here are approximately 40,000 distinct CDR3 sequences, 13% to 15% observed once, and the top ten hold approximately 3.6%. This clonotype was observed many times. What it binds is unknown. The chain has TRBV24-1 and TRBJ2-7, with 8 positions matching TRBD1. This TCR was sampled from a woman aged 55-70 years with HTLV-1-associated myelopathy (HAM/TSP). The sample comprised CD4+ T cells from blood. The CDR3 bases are TGTGCCACGCCTCGTTACAGGGGGAGAAAGGACTACGAGCAGTACTTC. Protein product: CATPRYRGRKDYEQYF.